Following are 6 T cell receptor beta chains from one sample sequenced in a study of T-cell memory formation after mild COVID-19. TCRdb processed the 5' RACE reads anew with MiXCR; each CDR3 protein has one entry. Of approximately 450,000 distinct CDR3 sequences in the sample, 18% are singletons; the top ten hold approximately 13%. The specimen sequenced was PBMCs or a T cell subset sorted from them (not recorded which). These receptors all stem from an adult woman who had mild COVID-19 (a few samples of this study predate the infection). Cell type and time point are not known.

This clonotype occurred a few times. The rearrangement links TRBV25-1 to TRBJ2-1, with 11 bases lining up with TRBD2. Trimming took 9 bases from V and 2 from J; bases not matched to a gene: 6. The CDR3 runs to 15 residues. Germline loops: CDR1 MGHDK, CDR2 SYGVNS. The CDR3 here is CASSSGGFPYNEQFF. The CDR3 DNA is TGTGCCAGTTCTAGCGGGGGGTTCCCCTACAATGAGCAGTTCTTC.

This chain uses TRBV10-3 with TRBJ2-1; 7 positions match TRBD2. CDR1 and CDR2 from the germline V gene are ENHRY and SYGVKD. The CDR3 loop spans 13 amino acids. Losses at the gene ends were 8 bases for V and 10 bases for J; bases not matched to a gene: 11. CDR3 protein: CAIGGSGVVEQFF. The CDR3 bases are TGTGCCATCGGCGGGAGTGGAGTTGTCGAGCAGTTCTTC.

The chain has TRBV12-3 or TRBV12-4 and TRBJ1-3; D unclear. Trimming removed 7 bases at V and 2 bases at J, with 12 bases between. The CDR3 sequence is 14 residues long. Here the CDR3 DNA reads TGTGCCAGCACTCCGGGCAGTCCTGGAAACACCATATATTTT. It is translated as CASTPGSPGNTIYF.

This clonotype has only a few counts. The rearrangement links TRBV10-3 to TRBJ1-4, with D perhaps matching TRBD1 (6 bases). The CDR3 runs 14 residues. Trimming shortened V by 7 bases and J by 5 bases, and 14 bases separated the two germline ends. CDR1 is ENHRY, CDR2 SYGVKD, per germline. The CDR3 loop is CAIKAVGGNEKLFF. CDR3 DNA: TGTGCCATCAAAGCTGTAGGGGGAAATGAAAAACTGTTTTTT.

Only a few counts were recorded for this clonotype. The V gene is TRBV24-1, the J gene TRBJ2-1; D is ambiguous. Germline CDR1 reads KGHDR; CDR2 reads SFDVKD. CDR3 size: 12 residues. V shed 4 bases and J shed 12 bases, with 12 bases lying between them. CDR3 protein: CATSEPERRQFF. The DNA of the CDR3 is TGTGCCACCAGTGAGCCCGAGAGAAGGCAGTTCTTC.

This chain links TRBV20-1 with TRBJ1-4, with 10 bases fitting TRBD1. This CDR3 has 17 residues. Germline trimming cut 0 bases from V and 5 bases from J; bases unmatched to any gene: 9. Germline lookup yields CDR1 DFQATT and CDR2 SNEGSKA (reference sequence). The CDR3 here is CSARDGTGVLGNEKLFF. CDR3 in DNA: TGCAGTGCTAGAGACGGGACAGGGGTTTTGGGGAATGAAAAACTGTTTTTT.